The clone carrying this T cell receptor (beta chain) occurred a few times. Antigen unknown. TCRdb ran MiXCR on the reads and lists one entry per CDR3 protein. The data hold about 770,000 distinct CDR3 sequences, with under 35% observed a single time. This sample is drawn from a study of T cell repertoires in cytomegalovirus infection. J gave up 8 bases and V 5 bases, and 11 bases lay outside the gene matches. The CDR3 loop spans 15 amino acids. The germline gives CDR1 SGHVS, CDR2 FNYEAQ. The chain recombines TRBV7-6 with TRBJ1-4; 7 bases align to TRBD1. The receptor comes from a human donor in good health (CMV status not recorded). Some clones in this sample may be carry-over from other donors' samples. The sample was cultured CD8+ T cells from PBMCs, taken from culture after CMV antigen stimulation. The CDR3 DNA reads as TGTGCCAGCAGCCTTTTTAGGGGGCTAGAAGAAAAACTGTTTTTT. As protein: CASSLFRGLEEKLFF.